The source of this T cell receptor beta chain is a study of blood T cell repertoires in COVID-19. The overall study: Donors in the United States, Italy and Spain gave samples during acute or convalescent COVID-19. PBMCs, B-cell-depleted T cells, or T cells provided the cDNA or gDNA that made up the material.

TCRdb's table, derived via immunoSEQ multiplex PCR, lists solely in-frame clones and lacks some. Of more than 90,000 clones listed, 80% to 85% were seen once; the top ten hold 0.7% to 0.85%. The TCR comes from a woman aged 70-85 years with acute or convalescent COVID-19. The sequenced material came from peripheral blood.

The CDR3 spells CASSLGTGGANYGYTF. The DNA of the CDR3 is TGTGCCAGCAGCTTGGGGACAGGGGGCGCCAACTATGGCTACACCTTC. The J gene is TRBJ1-2, the V gene TRBV5-6, with 11 positions matching TRBD1. Germline values: CDR1 SGHDT, CDR2 YYEEEE. Trimming took 0 bases from V and 2 from J; bases not matched to a gene: 3. This CDR3 spans 16 amino acids.